This T cell receptor beta chain was obtained from a study of cytomegalovirus exposure and HLA in healthy donors. With 60 Vbeta and 13 Jbeta primers, the PCR was carried out. The data were produced by immunoSEQ multiplex PCR, yet TCRdb's version contains in-frame clones alone and is incomplete. This table holds 140,000 to 150,000 clones, roughly 80% found once. This CDR3 spans 15 amino acids. The germline V gene encodes CDR1 SEHNR and CDR2 FQNEAQ (reference sequence). V lost 5 bases and J lost 2, with 14 bases in between. Findings and limits, study-wide: A later analysis found most CMV-associated TCR beta chains apparently HLA-restricted.

About this clone itself: Its cognate antigen is unknown.

The source is a man between 35 and 55 years old in good health and CMV-seropositive. This chain uses TRBV7-9 with TRBJ2-3; TRBD1 is a possible D gene (7 bases). The specimen sequenced was PBMCs. Written as DNA, the CDR3 is TGTGCCAGCAGCCCCCAGGGGGGATACACAGATACGCAGTATTTT. Translated, it gives CASSPQGGYTDTQYF.